The 30 T cell receptor beta chains given below trace back to one sample, sequenced in a study of blood T cell repertoires in COVID-19. Assay: immunoSEQ multiplex PCR; the TCRdb copy retains only in-frame clones and omits some. The sample includes about 59,000 clones, around 70% seen only once; the top ten take about 14%. The sequenced sample consisted of peripheral blood. Receptor source: a woman in her sixties or seventies with acute or convalescent COVID-19.

The chain links TRBV5-1 to TRBJ2-6, with D unresolved. Germline CDR1 is SGHRS and CDR2 is YFSETQ. The CDR3 is 17 residues long. V dropped 0 bases and J dropped 0 bases, with 10 bases sitting between them. The CDR3 here is CASSLDGWSSGANVLTF. The DNA of the CDR3 is TGCGCCAGCAGCTTGGACGGGTGGAGCTCTGGGGCCAACGTCCTGACTTTC.

V and J are TRBV3-1 (or the pseudogene TRBV3-2) and TRBJ1-2; D unclear. The CDR3 consists of 14 residues. V dropped 3 bases and J dropped 8 bases, with 16 bases sitting between them. Germline loops: CDR1 LGHDT, CDR2 YNNKEL (reference sequence). This CDR3 is CASSHSPNPGGYTF. CDR3 sequence (DNA): TGTGCCAGCAGCCACTCCCCTAATCCGGGGGGCTACACCTTC.

This clone was detected only once. The CDR3: CASRDKIGTGGTEAFF. The CDR3 DNA sequence: TGCGCCAGCAGAGATAAGATTGGGACAGGGGGTACTGAAGCTTTCTTT. The rearrangement links TRBV10-2 to TRBJ1-1; TRBD1 matches 11 bases. J was trimmed by 5 bases and V by 6 bases; bases with no gene match: 11. The CDR3 consists of 16 residues. Germline loops: CDR1 WSHSY, CDR2 SAAADI.

V usage is TRBV6-5 and J usage is TRBJ2-7, with D uncertain. V gave up 6 bases and J gave up 1 base, with 4 bases separating them. The CDR3 spans 11 residues. Germline CDR1 MNHEY, CDR2 SVGAGI. The CDR3 loop is CASRQSYEQYF. CDR3 bases: TGTGCCAGCAGGCAGTCCTACGAGCAGTACTTC.

This clone was detected once. This sequence joins TRBV28 and TRBJ1-5; maybe TRBD1 (5 bases). Trimming took off 5 bases at V and 11 bases at J, with 13 bases between the two ends. The V gene's germline CDR1 is MDHEN and CDR2 SYDVKM. The CDR3 runs 12 residues. The CDR3, as DNA: TGTGCCAGCAGTCCGGGGGTCTGGTCCCAGCATTTT. Protein product: CASSPGVWSQHF.

V gene TRBV5-1 combines with J gene TRBJ1-4; D unresolved. The CDR3 runs to 13 residues. V gave up 0 bases and J gave up 11 bases, with 11 bases separating them. From germline, CDR1 is SGHRS and CDR2 YFSETQ. CDR3 in amino acids: CASSLELASKLFF. The CDR3 DNA reads TGCGCCAGCAGCTTGGAATTGGCCTCGAAACTGTTTTTT. The full variable domain, completed using reference TRBV5-1 and TRBJ1-4, is KAGVTQTPRYLIKTRGQQVTLSCSPISGHRSVSWYQQTPGQGLQFLFEYFSETQRNKGNFPGRFSGRQFSNSRSEMNVSTLELGDSALYLCASSLELASKLFFGSGTQLSVL.

This sequence joins TRBV19 and TRBJ1-1; a weak D match, TRBD1 (6 bases). Germline assignment: CDR1 LNHDA and CDR2 SQIVND (reference sequence). The CDR3 length is 15 residues. With 4 bases removed from V and 5 bases from J, the gap between germline ends came to 17 bases. The CDR3 spells CASSTTGRSGTEAFF. The CDR3 coding sequence is TGTGCCAGTAGTACTACAGGGCGCAGTGGGACTGAAGCTTTCTTT.

This sequence joins TRBV5-1 and TRBJ1-2, with 9 positions matching TRBD1. The trim removed 4 bases at V and 7 bases at J, leaving 8 bases unmatched. Germline CDR1 and CDR2: SGHRS and YFSETQ. This CDR3 comprises 14 residues. The CDR3 coding sequence is TGCGCCAGCAGCACCGGGACAGGGACAATTGGCTACACCTTC. Its translation: CASSTGTGTIGYTF.

The genes are TRBV18 and TRBJ1-1; D is unclear. The CDR3 is made up of 15 amino acids. Trimming shortened V by 0 bases and J by 2 bases, and 10 bases separated the two germline ends. The germline CDR1 and CDR2 sequences are KGHSH and LQKENI. The CDR3: CASSPPGVTNTEAFF. The CDR3 DNA reads as TGTGCCAGCTCACCACCGGGAGTTACAAACACTGAAGCTTTCTTT.

The rearrangement links TRBV2 to TRBJ1-1, with 8 bases matching TRBD1. V shed 5 bases and J 11 bases; nucleotides not matched to a gene: 13. Germline CDR1 is SNHLY and CDR2 is FYNNEI. This CDR3 is built from 14 residues. The CDR3 loop reads CASSRTLGQGRAFF. DNA of the CDR3: TGTGCCAGCAGTCGCACATTAGGACAGGGCCGGGCTTTCTTT. The full variable domain, rest sourced from reference TRBV2 and TRBJ1-1, is EPEVTQTPSHQVTQMGQEVILRCVPISNHLYFYWYRQILGQKVEFLVSFYNNEISEKSEIFDDQFSVERPDGSNFTLKIRSTKLEDSAMYFCASSRTLGQGRAFFGQGTRLTVV.

The chain recombines TRBV5-1 with TRBJ2-1, with D maybe TRBD1 (5 bases). With 0 bases removed from V and 5 bases from J, the gap between germline ends came to 9 bases. This CDR3 spans 14 amino acids. Germline-derived CDR1 and CDR2 are SGHRS and YFSETQ. As DNA, the CDR3 is TGCGCCAGCAGCTTGGGGACACCGCACAATGAGCAGTTCTTC. This translates into CASSLGTPHNEQFF.

CDR3 coding DNA: TGTGCCAGCAGCCGAGACCCGGGGGGAAACACCATATATTTT. Amino acid sequence: CASSRDPGGNTIYF. The chain couples TRBV5-6 to TRBJ1-3; D unresolved. The V end lost 4 bases, the J end lost 4 bases, and 12 bases lay between the germline ends. Germline CDR1 reads SGHDT; CDR2 reads YYEEEE. The CDR3 sequence is 14 residues long.

The sample holds a few counts of this clone. The chain joins TRBV5-5 to TRBJ2-3, with a possible D match to TRBD2 (6 bases). Germline V lookup: CDR1 SGHKS, CDR2 YYEKEE (reference sequence). V gave up 4 bases and J gave up 4 bases, with 16 bases separating them. CDR3 size: 15 residues. CDR3 bases: TGTGCCAGCAGCACCTTAGCGGTTATAGCAGATACGCAGTATTTT. Residues: CASSTLAVIADTQYF.

CDR3 DNA sequence: TGTGCCAGCAGCTTGGCGGGACAAAACACTGAAGCTTTCTTT. It is translated as CASSLAGQNTEAFF. V is TRBV5-4 and J is TRBJ1-1; D is possibly TRBD1 (6 bases). Germline CDR1 and CDR2: SGHNT and YYREEE (reference sequence). The CDR3 consists of 14 residues. Trimming pared 0 bases from V and 2 bases from J, leaving 8 bases between.

The chain links TRBV19 to TRBJ2-2; D is possibly TRBD1 (6 bases). Germline CDR1 reads LNHDA; CDR2 reads SQIVND (reference sequence). Between the trimmed V and J ends, which lost 6 bases and 4 bases, there was a span of 12 bases. The CDR3 totals 14 residues. CDR3 DNA: TGTGCCAGTAGGTTAGGGGGTAGCACCGGGGAGCTGTTTTTT. Translation gives CASRLGGSTGELFF.

V and J are TRBV18 and TRBJ1-2; D is unresolved. V lost 0 bases to trimming and J lost 3 bases, with 8 bases between them. The CDR3 totals 14 residues. Germline CDR1 is KGHSH and CDR2 is LQKENI. The CDR3 loop is CASSPPSGHYGYTF. As DNA, the CDR3 is TGTGCCAGCTCACCACCCAGCGGTCACTATGGCTACACCTTC.

The rearrangement links TRBV3-1 (or the pseudogene TRBV3-2) to TRBJ2-5, with D tentatively TRBD1 (5 bases). With 1 base removed from V and 5 bases from J, the gap between germline ends came to 11 bases. Germline CDR1 reads LGHDT; CDR2 reads YNNKEL (reference sequence). CDR3 length: 14 amino acids. In DNA form, the CDR3 reads TGTGCCAGCAGCCAAGCCCAGGGCCACGAGACCCAGTACTTC. This gives the protein CASSQAQGHETQYF.

This clone has just one count. This specimen includes other DNA sequences encoding the same CDR3. The chain links TRBV2 to TRBJ1-1; D is uncertain. Per the germline V gene, CDR1 is SNHLY and CDR2 is FYNNEI. The ends were cut back, 7 bases at V and 0 bases at J, with 3 bases in the middle. The CDR3 consists of 11 residues. The CDR3 DNA follows: TGTGCCAGCACGTTGAACACTGAAGCTTTCTTT. The encoded protein is CASTLNTEAFF.

This chain joins TRBV7-6 and TRBJ2-7, with a weak D call TRBD1 (5 bases). Germline loops: CDR1 SGHVS, CDR2 FNYEAQ. The CDR3 runs 17 residues. The V gene lost 1 base and the J gene lost 0 bases, with 16 bases spanning the gap. CDR3 loop: CASSLGTGAFSSYEQYF. CDR3 nucleotide sequence: TGTGCCAGCAGCTTAGGTACAGGAGCTTTTAGCTCCTACGAGCAGTACTTC.

V is TRBV18 and J is TRBJ1-6, with D tentatively TRBD1 (5 bases). This CDR3 spans 13 amino acids. Germline V lookup: CDR1 KGHSH, CDR2 LQKENI. Trimming shortened V by 6 bases and J by 8 bases, and 11 bases separated the two germline ends. The CDR3 reads CASSPGQDSPLHF. The CDR3 DNA is TGTGCCAGCTCTCCAGGGCAGGATTCACCCCTCCACTTT.

This clone was detected only a few times. The V and J genes are TRBV5-1 and TRBJ2-7; 14 positions match TRBD2. With V trimmed by 3 bases and J by 3 bases, 2 bases remained unmatched. There are 15 residues in the CDR3. The germline V gene encodes CDR1 SGHRS and CDR2 YFSETQ. The CDR3 nucleotides are TGCGCCAGCAGCTGGACTAGCGGGGGGAACTACGAGCAGTACGTC. This translates into CASSWTSGGNYEQYV.

This rearrangement joins TRBV12-3 or TRBV12-4 to TRBJ1-6; 10 nucleotides line up with TRBD1. The CDR3 is made up of 13 amino acids. V dropped 9 bases and J dropped 9; count of bases not matched to a gene: 5. CDR3 nucleotides: TGTGCCAGTTCGACAGGGGGCATTTCACCCCTCCACTTT. It encodes CASSTGGISPLHF.

The genes are TRBV7-6 and TRBJ1-1; D is unresolved. This CDR3 has 9 amino acids. Between the trimmed V and J ends, which lost 7 bases and 10 bases, there was a span of 7 bases. Per the germline V gene, CDR1 is SGHVS and CDR2 is FNYEAQ. CDR3 loop: CASTFGAFF. CDR3 in DNA: TGTGCCAGCACCTTCGGAGCTTTCTTT.

This sequence joins TRBV24-1 and TRBJ1-4, with 7 bases that match TRBD1. The trim removed 2 bases at V and 7 bases at J, leaving 12 bases unmatched. This CDR3 is built from 17 residues. CDR1 is KGHDR, CDR2 SFDVKD, per germline. DNA for the CDR3: TGTGCCACCAGTGATTCCCGTCTGACAGGGATGAGTGAAAAACTGTTTTTT. It codes for CATSDSRLTGMSEKLFF.

The V and J genes are TRBV5-1 and TRBJ2-1, with D possibly TRBD1 on 5 matching bases. The length of the CDR3 is 13 residues. V lost 0 bases and J 9 bases, leaving 10 bases between the germline ends. The germline CDR1 and CDR2 sequences are SGHRS and YFSETQ. CDR3 sequence: CASSLAYQGEQFF. DNA for the CDR3: TGCGCCAGCAGCTTGGCCTACCAGGGTGAGCAGTTCTTC.

The rearrangement links TRBV7-3 to TRBJ2-3; D is perhaps TRBD2 (6 bases). Deletions cut 5 bases from V and 8 bases from J, with 14 bases between. Per the germline V gene, CDR1 is SGHTA and CDR2 is FQGTGA. This CDR3 spans 13 amino acids. CDR3 coding DNA: TGTGCCAGCAGCCTAAACGGGGGAGGTACGCAGTATTTT. Translated: CASSLNGGGTQYF.

Comments on this clone: One end of the junction is discordant with germline, which a read error may explain. This chain joins TRBV4-2 and TRBJ1-1, with 12 nucleotides matching TRBD1. The CDR3 totals 22 residues. CDR1 is LGHNA and CDR2 is YNFKEQ in the germline V gene. CDR3: CASSQDTRLEPGQGAFFGEFGF. The CDR3 nucleotides read TGTGCCAGCAGCCAAGATACAAGGTTGGAACCGGGACAGGGGGCTTTTTTTGGCGAATTCGGCTTT.

The genes are TRBV19 and TRBJ2-1; tentatively, D is TRBD2 (6 bases). CDR1 LNHDA and CDR2 SQIVND come from the germline V gene (reference sequence). The CDR3 is 15 amino acids. V was shortened by 5 bases and J by 7 bases, with 18 bases between the two germline ends. CDR3 in amino acids: CASSRDFLQGNEQFF. CDR3 sequence (DNA): TGTGCCAGTAGTCGGGACTTCCTTCAGGGAAATGAGCAGTTCTTC.

The rearrangement links TRBV2 to TRBJ1-3; 9 bases line up with TRBD1. CDR1 is SNHLY and CDR2 is FYNNEI in the germline V gene. V dropped 4 bases and J dropped 2; count of bases not matched to a gene: 3. The CDR3 covers 15 residues. The CDR3, as DNA: TGTGCCAGCAGTGCCGACAGGGGGGCTGGAAACACCATATATTTT. This codes for CASSADRGAGNTIYF.

This clone was seen ten or more times. CDR3 DNA: TGTGCCAGCAGCCAAGATGGGGGCGGGGGGGGCGCAGATACGCAGTATTTT. This translates into CASSQDGGGGGADTQYF. The V and J genes are TRBV4-2 and TRBJ2-3, with 9 bases aligning to TRBD2. The ends lost 0 bases at V and 4 bases at J; junction bases unmatched: 8. CDR1 and CDR2 (germline): LGHNA, YNFKEQ. The CDR3 covers 17 residues.